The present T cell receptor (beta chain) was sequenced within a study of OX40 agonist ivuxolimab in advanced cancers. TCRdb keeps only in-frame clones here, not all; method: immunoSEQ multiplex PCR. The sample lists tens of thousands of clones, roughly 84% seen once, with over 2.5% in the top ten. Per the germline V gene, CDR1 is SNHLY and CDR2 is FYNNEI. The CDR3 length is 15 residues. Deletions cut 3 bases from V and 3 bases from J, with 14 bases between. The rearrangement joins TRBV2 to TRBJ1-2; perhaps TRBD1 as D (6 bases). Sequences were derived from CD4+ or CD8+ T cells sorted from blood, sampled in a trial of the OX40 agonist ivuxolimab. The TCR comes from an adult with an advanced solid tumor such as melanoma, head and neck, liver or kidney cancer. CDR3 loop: CASSELGALDYGYTF. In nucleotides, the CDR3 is TGTGCCAGCAGTGAGTTGGGGGCGCTGGACTATGGCTACACCTTC.